Shown below are 26 T cell receptor beta chains from a single sample sequenced in a study of cytomegalovirus exposure and HLA in healthy donors. A multiplex PCR was run with 60 Vbeta primers and 13 Jbeta primers. This table comes from immunoSEQ multiplex PCR, and its TCRdb copy is limited to in-frame clones, with some not included. The sample consists of roughly 120,000 clones, approximately 76% of them appearing once. Sequencing input: PBMCs. These receptors were taken from a man in his forties in good health and CMV-seronegative.

The CDR3 region has the DNA TGTGCCATCAGACAGGGGGCTGGCGGTGGAAACACCATATATTTT. Translation gives CAIRQGAGGGNTIYF. The chain recombines TRBV10-3 with TRBJ1-3, with 9 bases identical to TRBD1. This CDR3 comprises 15 residues. V lost 6 bases, J lost 3 bases, and 6 bases stayed unmatched. CDR1 and CDR2 from the germline V gene are ENHRY and SYGVKD.

The chain's CDR3 is CASSPRGRSEAFF. In DNA, the CDR3 is TGTGCCAGCTCACCTCGGGGGAGGTCTGAAGCTTTCTTT. The chain combines TRBV18 with TRBJ1-1, with a tentative D call TRBD1 (5 bases). The germline V gene encodes CDR1 KGHSH and CDR2 LQKENI. V was pared by 3 bases and J by 6 bases, with 11 bases between. CDR3 length equals 13 residues.

The V call is TRBV5-6, the J call TRBJ2-1; maybe TRBD2 (5 bases). The CDR3 is made up of 13 amino acids. The germline V gene encodes CDR1 SGHDT and CDR2 YYEEEE. V was trimmed by 5 bases and J by 6 bases, leaving 12 bases between them. CDR3 DNA sequence: TGTGCCAGCAGTGAGGCGGGTGCCAATGAGCAGTTCTTC. It is translated as CASSEAGANEQFF. Supplemented by reference TRBV5-6 and TRBJ2-1, the full variable domain reads DAGVTQSPTHLIKTRGQQVTLRCSPKSGHDTVSWYQQALGQGPQFIFQYYEEEERQRGNFPDRFSGHQFPNYSSELNVNALLLGDSALYLCASSEAGANEQFFGPGTRLTVL.

The V and J genes are TRBV10-3 and TRBJ1-1; 10 bases are a match to TRBD1. Germline CDR1 ENHRY, CDR2 SYGVKD. With V trimmed by 11 bases and J by 4 bases, 10 bases remained unmatched. The CDR3 is 14 amino acids. CDR3 residues: CAARLDRGLTEAFF. CDR3 sequence (DNA): TGTGCCGCCCGACTTGACAGGGGGCTCACTGAAGCTTTCTTT.

The V call is TRBV7-2, the J call TRBJ2-7, with TRBD2 matching over 7 bases. Germline V gene lookup returns CDR1 SGHTA and CDR2 FQGNSA. The CDR3 sequence is 12 residues long. Trimming removed 4 bases from V and 9 bases from J; junction bases left unmatched: 6. The CDR3: CASSSGGGWQYF. CDR3 coding DNA: TGTGCCAGCAGCTCGGGGGGAGGGTGGCAGTACTTC.

The chain recombines TRBV28 with TRBJ1-4, with 7 bases identical to TRBD1. This CDR3 has 12 residues. Trimming cost V 3 bases and J 12 bases; bases outside gene matches: 4. The germline CDR1 and CDR2 sequences are MDHEN and SYDVKM. This CDR3 reads CASSLSQGELFF. The CDR3 nucleotides are TGTGCCAGCAGTTTGTCTCAGGGGGAACTGTTTTTT.

The rearrangement uses TRBV28 and TRBJ1-6, with 11 positions matching TRBD1. Germline lookup yields CDR1 MDHEN and CDR2 SYDVKM. V gave up 6 bases and J gave up 2 bases; unmatched junction bases: 12. This CDR3 has 19 residues. The CDR3 sequence: CASRPHGQGAETYNSPLHF. As DNA, the CDR3 is TGTGCCAGCAGACCTCACGGACAGGGGGCCGAAACCTATAATTCACCCCTCCACTTT.

This chain connects TRBV28 to TRBJ1-5; 7 nucleotides align to TRBD1. Trimming removed 5 bases from V and 4 bases from J; junction bases left unmatched: 5. CDR1 is MDHEN and CDR2 is SYDVKM in the germline V gene. This CDR3 comprises 14 residues. In nucleotides, the CDR3 is TGTGCCAGCAGTCCTGACAGGGTAAATCAGCCCCAGCATTTT. It yields the protein CASSPDRVNQPQHF.

Only one count was recorded for this clone. The chain is built from TRBV5-1 and TRBJ1-2, with 8 nucleotides matching TRBD1. Germline V gives CDR1 SGHRS, CDR2 YFSETQ. This CDR3 has 15 residues. J was trimmed by 8 bases and V by 2 bases; bases with no gene match: 11. The CDR3 protein is CASSFLQQGENGYTF. The CDR3, as DNA: TGCGCCAGCAGCTTCCTCCAACAGGGGGAAAACGGCTACACCTTC.

This chain uses TRBV5-1 with TRBJ1-1; no definite D call. V was pared by 4 bases and J by 0 bases, with 10 bases between. The CDR3 loop spans 14 amino acids. Germline CDR1 reads SGHRS; CDR2 reads YFSETQ. This CDR3 reads CASSGGGLNTEAFF. CDR3 nucleotide sequence: TGCGCCAGCAGCGGAGGCGGTTTGAACACTGAAGCTTTCTTT.

The chain carries TRBV19 and TRBJ2-2; a weak D match, TRBD1 (6 bases). V gave up 3 bases and J gave up 2 bases, with 13 bases separating them. Per germline, CDR1 LNHDA and CDR2 SQIVND (reference sequence). The CDR3 contains 16 residues. The CDR3 protein is CASSMAQGRNTGELFF. CDR3 DNA: TGTGCCAGTAGTATGGCGCAGGGGAGAAACACCGGGGAGCTGTTTTTT.

This CDR3 is CASSLDRGRETQYF. CDR3 bases: TGTGCCAGCAGCCTGGACAGGGGGAGAGAGACCCAGTACTTC. The chain joins TRBV7-2 to TRBJ2-5, with 10 bases aligning to TRBD1. Germline V gene lookup returns CDR1 SGHTA and CDR2 FQGNSA. V lost 5 bases to trimming and J lost 4 bases; unmatched junction nucleotides: 4. This CDR3 contains 14 residues.

The chain recombines TRBV27 with TRBJ2-3, with 9 bases matching TRBD2. Unmatched junction bases numbered 3, after V lost 8 bases and J lost 0 bases. The CDR3 sequence is 14 residues long. The germline gives CDR1 MNHEY, CDR2 SMNVEV (reference sequence). The CDR3 nucleotides read TGTGCCAGCCGACTAGCGGCTAGCACAGATACGCAGTATTTT. Protein product: CASRLAASTDTQYF.

The rearrangement uses TRBV15 and TRBJ2-7; 8 bases line up with TRBD1. Trimming at V came to 1 base and at J to 6 bases, leaving 5 bases not matched to a gene. This CDR3 has 14 residues. Germline V gene sequence: CDR1 LNHNV, CDR2 YYDKDF (reference sequence). This CDR3 reads CATSRGDRFAEQYF. The CDR3 DNA reads as TGTGCCACCAGCAGAGGGGACAGGTTTGCCGAGCAGTACTTC.

The chain uses TRBV5-6 and TRBJ1-5, with TRBD1 matching over 7 bases. In germline, CDR1 is SGHDT, CDR2 YYEEEE. V shed 2 bases and J 6 bases; nucleotides not matched to a gene: 8. This CDR3 is 15 amino acids long. CDR3 DNA sequence: TGTGCCAGCAGCTTCGGAGGGGGCGCTTCTCAGCCCCAGCATTTT. Translating gives CASSFGGGASQPQHF.

Here the CDR3 DNA reads TGTGCCAGCTCACCGAATCAGGGGGCCGGAGAGACCCAGTACTTC. Translation: CASSPNQGAGETQYF. The V call is TRBV18, the J call TRBJ2-5; 8 bases map to TRBD1. The CDR3 totals 15 residues. V trimming: 3 bases; J trimming: 4 bases; junction bases outside the gene matches: 7. CDR1 is KGHSH and CDR2 is LQKENI in the germline V gene.

CDR3 region: CASRSSGTLALGEQYF. The CDR3 DNA is TGTGCCAGTAGGAGCTCCGGGACACTCGCCCTAGGGGAGCAGTACTTC. The V call is TRBV19, the J call TRBJ2-7; the D gene is possibly TRBD1 (6 bases). Deletions cut 6 bases from V and 7 bases from J, with 25 bases between. Germline lookup yields CDR1 LNHDA and CDR2 SQIVND (reference sequence). This CDR3 region has 16 residues.

The J gene is TRBJ2-1, the V gene TRBV7-2, with D unresolved. Germline V gives CDR1 SGHTA, CDR2 FQGNSA. The CDR3 has 14 residues. The V and J ends lost 2 bases and 5 bases respectively, with 10 bases between them. CDR3 loop: CASSLQPRDNEQFF. The CDR3 DNA is TGTGCCAGCAGCTTACAGCCTCGGGACAATGAGCAGTTCTTC.

In its sample, this clone was seen once. The J gene is TRBJ1-2, the V gene TRBV19, with 7 bases that match TRBD1. J lost 6 bases, V lost 3 bases, and 4 bases had no gene match. Per the germline V gene, CDR1 is LNHDA and CDR2 is SQIVND (reference sequence). The CDR3 is made up of 13 amino acids. The CDR3, as DNA: TGTGCCAGTAGTATGACAGGGCCGGATGGCTACACCTTC. Protein product: CASSMTGPDGYTF.

V usage is TRBV2 and J usage is TRBJ2-3; 10 nucleotides align to TRBD2. The V segment lost 3 bases and the J segment 0 bases; nucleotides outside the gene matches: 3. Germline V lookup: CDR1 SNHLY, CDR2 FYNNEI. The CDR3 spans 16 residues. The CDR3 DNA reads as TGTGCCAGCAGTGACCTAGCGGGGGAGAGCACAGATACGCAGTATTTT. This encodes CASSDLAGESTDTQYF.

This chain links TRBV7-2 with TRBJ1-1, with unresolved D. The CDR3 length is 11 residues. V was cut by 7 bases and J by 1 base, with 4 bases left in between. Germline CDR1 is SGHTA and CDR2 is FQGNSA. The CDR3 DNA follows: TGTGCCAGCACCTCGAACACTGAAGCTTTCTTT. Translated: CASTSNTEAFF.

The genes are TRBV28 and TRBJ2-7; perhaps TRBD1 as D (6 bases). Germline CDR1 is MDHEN and CDR2 is SYDVKM. V was clipped by 2 bases and J by 2 bases, with 7 bases between them. CDR3 length: 13 residues. The CDR3 DNA is TGTGCCAGCAGTTTACAGGGGACCTACGAGCAGTACTTC. Translated, it gives CASSLQGTYEQYF.

The J gene is TRBJ2-7, the V gene TRBV9, with 7 bases identical to TRBD1. The CDR3 totals 15 residues. V gave up 2 bases and J gave up 2 bases; unmatched junction bases: 7. Germline V CDR1 and CDR2: SGDLS, YYNGEE. CDR3 nucleotide sequence: TGTGCCAGCAGCGTGGGGGACAGCACAACCTACGAGCAGTACTTC. Translated, it gives CASSVGDSTTYEQYF.

The gene calls are TRBV5-1 and TRBJ2-2, with D tentatively TRBD2 (5 bases). The V gene's germline CDR1 is SGHRS and CDR2 YFSETQ. There are 14 residues in the CDR3. V was pared by 9 bases and J by 0 bases, with 12 bases between. The chain's CDR3 is CATKDLTNTGELFF. The CDR3 DNA is TGCGCCACCAAGGACTTAACGAACACCGGGGAGCTGTTTTTT. The variable domain in full, completed from reference TRBV5-1 and TRBJ2-2, reads KAGVTQTPRYLIKTRGQQVTLSCSPISGHRSVSWYQQTPGQGLQFLFEYFSETQRNKGNFPGRFSGRQFSNSRSEMNVSTLELGDSALYLCATKDLTNTGELFFGEGSRLTVL.

This chain uses TRBV2 with TRBJ1-2; D call uncertain. V gave up 8 bases and J gave up 5 bases, with 15 bases separating them. The germline gives CDR1 SNHLY, CDR2 FYNNEI. This CDR3 has 13 amino acids. In nucleotides, the CDR3 is TGTGCCAGCTCCGGTGCGGCGGGGTATGGCTACACCTTC. Amino acids: CASSGAAGYGYTF.

This clone was detected once. The chain couples TRBV15 to TRBJ2-5; 8 nucleotides agree with TRBD1. Germline V lookup: CDR1 LNHNV, CDR2 YYDKDF (reference sequence). The CDR3 is made up of 15 amino acids. The V and J ends lost 0 bases and 4 bases, in that order; junction bases with no gene match: 4. Written as DNA, the CDR3 is TGTGCCACCAGCAGAGAGTCCAGGGGGCTAGAGACCCAGTACTTC. It encodes CATSRESRGLETQYF.